This T cell receptor (beta chain) was recovered during a study of blood T cell repertoires in COVID-19. Libraries were prepared by immunoSEQ multiplex PCR; TCRdb keeps only in-frame clonotypes and omits some of them. Of 130,000 to 150,000 clones listed, less than 90% are singletons. This sequence originates from a woman aged 50 to 65 who had been exposed to COVID-19. Material: PBMCs or T cells enriched from blood (not recorded which).

CDR3 sequence (DNA): TGTGCCAGCAGCGGGTCTAGCACAGATACGCAGTATTTT. It yields the protein CASSGSSTDTQYF. The chain links TRBV27 to TRBJ2-3; D is undetermined. Germline lookup yields CDR1 MNHEY and CDR2 SMNVEV (reference sequence). V gave up 6 bases and J gave up 0 bases, with 7 bases separating them. The CDR3 sequence is 13 residues long.